The 16 T cell receptor beta chains in this list originate from one sample, sequenced in a study of T cell responses to AZD1222 COVID-19 vaccine. TCRdb keeps only in-frame clones here, not all; method: immunoSEQ multiplex PCR. The sample has 100,000 to 150,000 clones, about nine tenths seen once; the top ten hold 4.4%. This material consisted of peripheral blood, taken on day 0 of MenACWY control vaccination. The receptor set was obtained from an adult in good health.

The chain combines TRBV9 with TRBJ2-7; 9 bases map to TRBD1. The CDR3 length is 14 residues. Germline lookup yields CDR1 SGDLS and CDR2 YYNGEE. Losses at the gene ends were 2 bases for V and 5 bases for J; bases not matched to a gene: 5. This chain's CDR3 is CASSVGTGKNEQYF. As DNA, the CDR3 is TGTGCCAGCAGCGTGGGGACAGGGAAAAACGAGCAGTACTTC.

V and J are TRBV7-9 and TRBJ2-7; D ambiguous. Trimming stripped 5 bases from V and 6 bases from J, with 14 bases between. The CDR3 is made up of 13 amino acids. Germline V gene sequence: CDR1 SEHNR, CDR2 FQNEAQ (reference sequence). CDR3 in DNA: TGTGCCAGCAGCGCCTCTGGGATGGTCGAGCAGTACGTC. Its protein is CASSASGMVEQYV.

A single count supports this clone. The CDR3 DNA reads as TGTGCCAGCAGCCCCGGTGGGACAGGTGATGGCTACACCTTC. Its protein product is CASSPGGTGDGYTF. This rearrangement joins TRBV7-9 to TRBJ1-2, with 8 bases that match TRBD1. Germline trimming cut 5 bases from V and 6 bases from J; bases unmatched to any gene: 8. Per the germline V gene, CDR1 is SEHNR and CDR2 is FQNEAQ (reference sequence). The CDR3 spans 14 residues.

This chain joins TRBV7-9 and TRBJ2-7; 9 nucleotides agree with TRBD1. This CDR3 has 12 amino acids. Trimming took 4 bases from V and 6 from J; bases not matched to a gene: 1. Germline CDR1 SEHNR, CDR2 FQNEAQ (reference sequence). CDR3 bases: TGTGCCAGCAGCTCGACAGGGGGCGAGCAGTACTTC. This sequence encodes CASSSTGGEQYF.

The chain combines TRBV2 with TRBJ1-1; D may be TRBD1 (6 bases). Trimming pared 4 bases from V and 1 base from J, leaving 13 bases between. The CDR3 covers 15 residues. The V gene's germline CDR1 is SNHLY and CDR2 FYNNEI. The CDR3 loop reads CASSGPGTKNTEAFF. The CDR3 nucleotides read TGTGCCAGCAGTGGCCCAGGGACAAAGAACACTGAAGCTTTCTTT.

The chain joins TRBV5-4 to TRBJ2-3, with 11 bases fitting TRBD2. The CDR3 spans 15 residues. From germline, CDR1 is SGHNT and CDR2 YYREEE (reference sequence). J was trimmed by 4 bases and V by 4 bases; bases with no gene match: 5. The CDR3: CASSGGGLAADTQYF. In DNA form, the CDR3 reads TGTGCCAGCAGCGGAGGGGGACTAGCGGCAGATACGCAGTATTTT. The full variable domain, in which reference TRBV5-4 and TRBJ2-3 provide the parts outside the CDR3, is ETGVTQSPTHLIKTRGQQVTLRCSSQSGHNTVSWYQQALGQGPQFIFQYYREEENGRGNFPPRFSGLQFPNYSSELNVNALELDDSALYLCASSGGGLAADTQYFGPGTRLTVL.

The rearrangement uses TRBV12-3 or TRBV12-4 and TRBJ2-1; D remains unclear. V was trimmed by 5 bases and J by 3 bases, leaving 2 bases between them. CDR3 length: 11 amino acids. In DNA form, the CDR3 reads TGTGCCAGCAGTCGCTACAATGAGCAGTTCTTC. The encoded protein is CASSRYNEQFF.

This rearrangement joins TRBV11-3 to TRBJ2-3, with TRBD2 identical over 15 bases. Per germline, CDR1 SGHNT and CDR2 YENEEA. The CDR3 length is 16 residues. Trimming at V came to 4 bases and at J to 4 bases, leaving 3 bases not matched to a gene. CDR3 sequence (DNA): TGTGCCAGCAGCTCGCGGACTAGCGGGAGGGCAGATACGCAGTATTTT. Its translation is CASSSRTSGRADTQYF.

V usage is TRBV6-2 or TRBV6-3 and J usage is TRBJ1-5, with a weak D call TRBD1 (5 bases). V lost 5 bases and J lost 2, with 19 bases in between. This CDR3 is 17 amino acids long. The germline gives CDR1 MNHEY, CDR2 SVGEGT. CDR3 nucleotide sequence: TGTGCCAGCAGTACCCTGGGACGGGCGATGGGCAATCAGCCCCAGCATTTT. Amino acids: CASSTLGRAMGNQPQHF.

This chain joins TRBV7-9 and TRBJ2-1; D is unresolved. The CDR3 has 17 residues. Germline CDR1 SEHNR, CDR2 FQNEAQ (reference sequence). V shed 5 bases and J shed 5 bases, with 22 bases lying between them. DNA for the CDR3: TGTGCCAGCAGCCCCCCGACCCGTACCATGTTTCACAATGAGCAGTTCTTC. It is translated as CASSPPTRTMFHNEQFF.

The rearrangement joins TRBV12-3 or TRBV12-4 to TRBJ1-2; 7 nucleotides align to TRBD1. V gave up 6 bases and J gave up 5 bases; unmatched junction bases: 6. The CDR3 consists of 13 residues. The CDR3 DNA follows: TGTGCCAGCAGCCCGACAGGGTCTTATGGCTACACCTTC. Protein product: CASSPTGSYGYTF.

This clone is a singleton in its sample. One end of the junction fails to match germline, which may point to a read error. This chain uses TRBV7-8 with TRBJ1-3, with no clear D. CDR3 length equals 11 residues. Germline-derived CDR1 and CDR2 are SGHVS and FQNEAQ. CDR3 DNA sequence: TGTGCCAGCAGCTTAACCGGGAATCTGAATTTT. The encoded protein is CASSLTGNLNF.

The V and J genes are TRBV9 and TRBJ2-2; D is unresolved. This CDR3 comprises 11 residues. V was clipped by 5 bases and J by 6 bases, with 5 bases between them. Per the germline V gene, CDR1 is SGDLS and CDR2 is YYNGEE. CDR3 sequence reads: CASSRAGELFF. In DNA, the CDR3 is TGTGCCAGCAGTAGGGCCGGGGAGCTGTTTTTT.

This rearrangement joins TRBV18 to TRBJ1-2; D is uncertain. Germline V gives CDR1 KGHSH, CDR2 LQKENI. The CDR3 runs 14 residues. Trimming removed 0 bases at V and 3 bases at J, with 8 bases between. The CDR3 DNA sequence: TGTGCCAGCTCACCACCGCTCGGGGACTATGGCTACACCTTC. It specifies CASSPPLGDYGYTF. The full variable domain, in which reference TRBV18 and TRBJ1-2 provide the parts outside the CDR3, is NAGVMQNPRHLVRRRGQEARLRCSPMKGHSHVYWYRQLPEEGLKFMVYLQKENIIDESGMPKERFSAEFPKEGPSILRIQQVVRGDSAAYFCASSPPLGDYGYTFGSGTRLTVV.

This chain links TRBV7-2 with TRBJ2-6; D gene uncertain. Germline V gives CDR1 SGHTA, CDR2 FQGNSA. V was clipped by 5 bases and J by 0 bases, with 11 bases between them. The CDR3 covers 16 residues. The CDR3 nucleotides are TGTGCCAGCAGCGAACTGACGAGCTCTGGGGCCAACGTCCTGACTTTC. The encoded protein is CASSELTSSGANVLTF.

The chain carries TRBV19 and TRBJ2-2, with 9 bases aligning to TRBD1. Germline loops: CDR1 LNHDA, CDR2 SQIVND (reference sequence). Trimming at V came to 4 bases and at J to 6 bases, leaving 6 bases not matched to a gene. This CDR3 is 15 amino acids long. For the CDR3, the DNA is TGTGCCAGTAGTAAAGGGACAGGGAGGGCCGGGGAGCTGTTTTTT. Protein sequence: CASSKGTGRAGELFF.